One sample yielded the 14 T cell receptor beta chains listed below, sequenced in a study of T cells in Graves' hyperthyroidism and ophthalmopathy. From RNA transcripts, TCR beta CDR3 regions were amplified. The TCR CDR3 first-round RT-PCR relied on the HTBI primer set. TCRdb called the multiplex PCR reads again in MiXCR, with one record for every CDR3 protein. The table shows about 700,000 distinct CDR3 sequences, with about 14% occurring only once. The sequenced sample consisted of blood. These receptors all stem from a woman aged 18 to 35 with Graves' hyperthyroidism.

This chain connects TRBV20-1 to TRBJ1-2, with 7 positions matching TRBD1. The germline gives CDR1 DFQATT, CDR2 SNEGSKA (reference sequence). The length of the CDR3 is 14 residues. V shed 2 bases and J 5 bases; nucleotides not matched to a gene: 8. The CDR3 DNA reads as TGCAGTGCTAGAACCAGGACAGGCTCATATGGCTACACCTTC. Its translation is CSARTRTGSYGYTF.

This chain joins TRBV10-2 and TRBJ2-3, with 8 bases aligning to TRBD2. The CDR3 loop spans 14 amino acids. Germline CDR1 is WSHSY and CDR2 is SAAADI. V lost 6 bases, J lost 3 bases, and 5 bases stayed unmatched. As DNA, the CDR3 is TGCGCCAGCAGCACGACTAGCGCAACAGATACGCAGTATTTT. Encoded protein: CASSTTSATDTQYF.

The gene calls are TRBV20-1 and TRBJ1-1, with 9 bases that match TRBD1. Germline CDR1 and CDR2: DFQATT and SNEGSKA (reference sequence). The length of the CDR3 is 12 residues. In DNA form, the CDR3 reads TGCGCCCGGGACAGGGTGAACACTGAAGCTTTCTTT. It codes for CARDRVNTEAFF.

The chain couples TRBV13 to TRBJ2-7; the D gene is possibly TRBD2 (6 bases). This CDR3 spans 15 amino acids. Trimming left V 5 bases short and J 1 base short, with 15 bases between. Germline lookup yields CDR1 PRHDT and CDR2 FYEKMQ (reference sequence). The CDR3 bases are TGTGCCAGCAGCCATAGCGGCACACCTTCCTACGAGCAGTACTTC. Its protein is CASSHSGTPSYEQYF.

This clonotype was counted at least ten times. The chain recombines TRBV12-5 with TRBJ2-5; D is possibly TRBD2 (6 bases). The CDR3 spans 14 residues. CDR1 and CDR2 from the germline V gene are LGHNT and FRNRAP. V dropped 5 bases and J dropped 3 bases, with 13 bases sitting between them. Here the CDR3 reads CASGPPGEEETQYF. The CDR3, as DNA: TGTGCTAGTGGTCCTCCGGGGGAGGAAGAGACCCAGTACTTC.

This chain uses TRBV13 with TRBJ1-4; tentative D call: TRBD1 (5 bases). Germline lookup yields CDR1 PRHDT and CDR2 FYEKMQ (reference sequence). This CDR3 region has 14 residues. V lost 5 bases, J lost 4 bases, and 11 bases lay in between. CDR3 residues: CASSQGVVNEKLFF. CDR3 DNA: TGTGCCAGCAGCCAAGGGGTGGTTAATGAAAAACTGTTTTTT. Based on the CDR3 plus reference TRBV13 and TRBJ1-4, the full variable domain is AAGVIQSPRHLIKEKRETATLKCYPIPRHDTVYWYQQGPGQDPQFLISFYEKMQSDKGSIPDRFSAQQFSDYHSELNMSSLELGDSALYFCASSQGVVNEKLFFGSGTQLSVL.

The genes are TRBV12-3 or TRBV12-4 and TRBJ2-2; 14 bases match TRBD2. Germline trimming cut 6 bases from V and 6 bases from J; bases unmatched to any gene: 9. The CDR3 contains 17 residues. In DNA form, the CDR3 reads TGTGCCAGCAGCATCAACCGGGGACTAGCGGGAGCCGGGGAGCTGTTTTTT. Its translation is CASSINRGLAGAGELFF.

V gene TRBV5-6 combines with J gene TRBJ2-3; 11 bases are shared with TRBD2. CDR1 SGHDT and CDR2 YYEEEE come from the germline V gene. The V segment lost 4 bases and the J segment 9 bases; nucleotides outside the gene matches: 10. The CDR3 runs 15 residues. This CDR3 is CASSEALAGGGTQYF. The CDR3 nucleotides read TGTGCCAGCAGCGAAGCCCTAGCGGGAGGCGGAACGCAGTATTTT.

J is TRBJ2-3 and V is TRBV6-1; 15 nucleotides agree with TRBD2. The J segment lost 2 bases and the V segment lost 1 base, leaving 10 bases of the junction unmatched. The CDR3 has 20 residues. The germline V gene encodes CDR1 MNHNS and CDR2 SASEGT. The CDR3 is CASSEGTSGRVRPDTDTQYF. CDR3 sequence (DNA): TGTGCCAGCAGTGAAGGGACTAGCGGGAGGGTCAGGCCCGACACAGATACGCAGTATTTT.

The V gene is TRBV15, the J gene TRBJ2-1, with 10 positions matching TRBD1. V lost 3 bases and J lost 1; bases outside the gene matches: 6. The V gene's germline CDR1 is LNHNV and CDR2 YYDKDF (reference sequence). The CDR3 loop spans 17 amino acids. CDR3 bases: TGTGCCACCAGCAGTATTACGGACAGGGGGTCCTACAATGAGCAGTTCTTC. Its protein product is CATSSITDRGSYNEQFF.

The V gene is TRBV20-1, the J gene TRBJ2-7, with 7 bases that match TRBD1. The CDR3 is 13 amino acids. The V gene end was trimmed by 5 bases and the J gene end by 1 base; junction bases not matched to a gene: 5. Per germline, CDR1 DFQATT and CDR2 SNEGSKA (reference sequence). Here the CDR3 reads CSAEPGQSYEQYF. The CDR3 region has the DNA TGCAGTGCTGAACCGGGACAGTCCTACGAGCAGTACTTC.

The chain is built from TRBV13 and TRBJ1-5; the D is unclear. Trimming pared 2 bases from V and 1 base from J, leaving 9 bases between. Per the germline V gene, CDR1 is PRHDT and CDR2 is FYEKMQ (reference sequence). This CDR3 has 15 residues. The CDR3, as DNA: TGTGCCAGCAGCTTACGAGGGTTCAGCAATCAGCCCCAGCATTTT. Protein: CASSLRGFSNQPQHF.

This clonotype was recorded a few times. The chain is built from TRBV13 and TRBJ2-1; no reliable D call. The CDR3 runs to 11 residues. Trimming removed 1 base at V and 10 bases at J, with 5 bases between. Germline V gene lookup returns CDR1 PRHDT and CDR2 FYEKMQ (reference sequence). The CDR3 DNA is TGTGCCAGCAGCTTAGATGCAGAGCAGTTCTTC. Translated: CASSLDAEQFF. The variable domain in full, with the rest retrieved from reference TRBV13 and TRBJ2-1, is AAGVIQSPRHLIKEKRETATLKCYPIPRHDTVYWYQQGPGQDPQFLISFYEKMQSDKGSIPDRFSAQQFSDYHSELNMSSLELGDSALYFCASSLDAEQFFGPGTRLTVL.

This clonotype was seen repeatedly, ten times or more. This sequence joins TRBV28 and TRBJ1-1; the D gene is possibly TRBD1 (5 bases). The V and J ends lost 5 bases and 0 bases respectively, with 13 bases between them. There are 15 residues in the CDR3. CDR1 is MDHEN and CDR2 is SYDVKM in the germline V gene. The CDR3 nucleotides are TGTGCCAGCAGTCATGGGGGAGGGGTGAACACTGAAGCTTTCTTT. Translating gives CASSHGGGVNTEAFF. The full variable domain, with the rest looked up from reference TRBV28 and TRBJ1-1, is DVKVTQSSRYLVKRTGEKVFLECVQDMDHENMFWYRQDPGLGLRLIYFSYDVKMKEKGDIPEGYSVSREKKERFSLILESASTNQTSMYLCASSHGGGVNTEAFFGQGTRLTVV.